This TCR beta chain is from a study of vaccination and CD4 T cells after COVID-19. Treatment: roughly ten-day PBMC culture with coronavirus spike peptide pools or control peptides (ViraFEST assay). ViraFEST expanded antigen-specific T cells with peptide pools, then sequenced TCRs. An Oncomine TCR Beta short-read assay was used to sequence the DNA from cultured CD4+ T cells. TCRdb ran MiXCR on the PCR reads and lists one entry per CDR3 protein. Among about 14,000 distinct CDR3 sequences listed, around a third were seen once. Between the trimmed V and J ends, which lost 0 bases and 8 bases, there was a span of 11 bases. Looked up from germline, CDR1 is SGHRS and CDR2 is YFSETQ. This CDR3 comprises 13 residues. This clonotype was counted a few times. Its antigen is as yet unknown.

Here the sequenced sample was CD4+ T cells from blood, cultured in vitro, taken after SARS-CoV-2 vaccination. V is TRBV5-1 and J is TRBJ1-2; D is undetermined. The clonotype was recovered from a human donor who had recovered from COVID-19. The DNA for the CDR3 is TGCGCCAGCAGCTTGGTCGTAGGTAACGGCTACACCTTC. Protein: CASSLVVGNGYTF.